The next 20 T cell receptor beta chains were all read from a single sample in a study of OX40 agonist ivuxolimab in advanced cancers. TCRdb's table, derived via immunoSEQ multiplex PCR, lists solely in-frame clones and lacks some. The sample lists about 70,000 clones, around 80% occurring once. The source was CD4+ or CD8+ T cells sorted from blood, collected in a trial of the OX40 agonist ivuxolimab. The receptors derive from an adult with an advanced solid tumor such as melanoma, head and neck, liver or kidney cancer.

This clone was picked up a small number of times. This chain connects TRBV2 to TRBJ2-3; D call uncertain. Deletions cut 4 bases from V and 6 bases from J, with 8 bases between. This CDR3 region has 12 residues. Germline V CDR1 and CDR2: SNHLY, FYNNEI. CDR3 in amino acids: CASSAQSDTQYF. The CDR3 nucleotides are TGTGCCAGCAGTGCCCAGTCCGATACGCAGTATTTT.

In this sample, this clone turned up a few times. The chain combines TRBV5-1 with TRBJ2-5; 13 nucleotides align to TRBD2. The CDR3 sequence is 16 residues long. Germline V gene sequence: CDR1 SGHRS, CDR2 YFSETQ. V trimming: 0 bases; J trimming: 5 bases; junction bases outside the gene matches: 4. The DNA of the CDR3 is TGCGCCAGCAGCTTGGGGACTAGCGGGGGCCACGAGACCCAGTACTTC. Protein sequence: CASSLGTSGGHETQYF.

V and J are TRBV7-9 and TRBJ2-1; 9 bases agree with TRBD2. Germline values: CDR1 SEHNR, CDR2 FQNEAQ (reference sequence). The CDR3 length is 18 residues. V dropped 1 base and J dropped 9; count of bases not matched to a gene: 16. CDR3 in DNA: TGTGCCAGCAGCTTAGGAGTGGCTAGCGGGAAGGCCCATAGTGAGCAGTTCTTC. This translates into CASSLGVASGKAHSEQFF.

Details on this clone: At one boundary the junction diverges from the germline segment, which might be a read error. The chain has TRBV11-2 and TRBJ2-5, with D unclear. Germline CDR1 and CDR2: SGHAT and FQNNGV. The CDR3 totals 11 residues. DNA of the CDR3: TGTGCCAGCAGCCCCCAACAGACCCAGTACTTC. This sequence encodes CASSPQQTQYF.

The chain employs TRBV28 and TRBJ1-2; TRBD1 might be the D (6 bases). The length of the CDR3 is 12 residues. Germline CDR1 is MDHEN and CDR2 is SYDVKM. V was trimmed by 11 bases and J by 2 bases, leaving 12 bases between them. The CDR3 DNA sequence: TGTGCCGGAGGGGGAGGCAACTATGGCTACACCTTC. As protein: CAGGGGNYGYTF.

V gene TRBV28 combines with J gene TRBJ2-5, with TRBD2 identical over 8 bases. Germline CDR1 MDHEN, CDR2 SYDVKM. V lost 3 bases, J lost 1 base, and 4 bases stayed unmatched. The CDR3 sequence is 15 residues long. The CDR3 reads CASSFLGLAQETQYF. In nucleotides, the CDR3 is TGTGCCAGCAGTTTCCTCGGACTAGCCCAAGAGACCCAGTACTTC.

This clone was counted a single time. The V call is TRBV20-1, the J call TRBJ2-7, with a possible D match to TRBD2 (5 bases). V gave up 7 bases and J gave up 6 bases, with 13 bases separating them. This CDR3 is 11 amino acids long. Per germline, CDR1 DFQATT and CDR2 SNEGSKA (reference sequence). The DNA for the CDR3 is TGCAGTGTAATTCAAGGAGGCGAGCAGTACTTC. Translation gives CSVIQGGEQYF.

V and J are TRBV5-4 and TRBJ1-1; the D gene is possibly TRBD1 (5 bases). CDR1 SGHNT and CDR2 YYREEE come from the germline V gene (reference sequence). V lost 3 bases, J lost 1 base, and 16 bases lay in between. The CDR3 runs to 16 residues. CDR3 sequence (DNA): TGTGCCAGCAGCTCGTCTGGGTGGGGGAGGAACACTGAAGCTTTCTTT. As protein: CASSSSGWGRNTEAFF.

The CDR3 bases are TGTGCCAGCGCCAGGGAGAGCAATCAGCCCCAGCATTTT. This encodes CASARESNQPQHF. The chain combines TRBV6-1 with TRBJ1-5, with D possibly being TRBD1 (5 bases). With 8 bases removed from V and 1 base from J, the gap between germline ends came to 9 bases. Germline CDR1 is MNHNS and CDR2 is SASEGT. The length of the CDR3 is 13 residues.

The V call is TRBV28, the J call TRBJ2-7, with 9 bases matching TRBD2. J gave up 1 base and V 8 bases, and 15 bases lay outside the gene matches. The germline V gene has CDR1 MDHEN and CDR2 SYDVKM. This CDR3 region has 17 residues. The CDR3 DNA is TGTGCCAGCGGAACTCTCCGAGCGGGAGGTGGATCCTACGAGCAGTACTTC. Protein sequence: CASGTLRAGGGSYEQYF.

This clone has only a few counts. J is TRBJ1-4 and V is TRBV19, with 7 bases fitting TRBD1. The germline CDR1 and CDR2 sequences are LNHDA and SQIVND (reference sequence). The CDR3 has 13 residues. With 4 bases clipped from V and 7 bases from J, the junction kept 3 bases outside the gene matches. This CDR3 is CASSRPGGEKLFF. The CDR3 region has the DNA TGTGCCAGTAGTAGACCAGGGGGTGAAAAACTGTTTTTT.

V and J are TRBV7-8 and TRBJ2-2; D is unclear. V was clipped by 2 bases and J by 6 bases, with 13 bases between them. The CDR3 consists of 15 residues. Germline assignment: CDR1 SGHVS and CDR2 FQNEAQ. CDR3 DNA: TGTGCCAGCAGCTTACGGGCCCTACCGGCCGGGGAGCTGTTTTTT. Its protein product is CASSLRALPAGELFF.

This clone was seen just once. The chain couples TRBV28 to TRBJ1-1; TRBD1 matches 11 bases. V gave up 3 bases and J gave up 5 bases; unmatched junction bases: 8. CDR1 is MDHEN and CDR2 is SYDVKM in the germline V gene. CDR3 length equals 16 residues. The CDR3 DNA is TGTGCCAGCAGTTTGCTCGGGACAGGGGGGAGGACTGAAGCTTTCTTT. Protein: CASSLLGTGGRTEAFF.

The chain carries TRBV2 and TRBJ1-4; D unresolved. Trimming cost V 5 bases and J 6 bases, with 7 bases left between them. Germline CDR1 is SNHLY and CDR2 is FYNNEI. The CDR3 is 12 amino acids. In nucleotides, the CDR3 is TGTGCCAGCAGTTACACCGATGAAAAACTGTTTTTT. The encoded protein is CASSYTDEKLFF.

The chain uses TRBV6-5 and TRBJ2-7, with 9 bases that match TRBD1. The CDR3 contains 14 residues. Germline CDR1 is MNHEY and CDR2 is SVGAGI. Trimming took 5 bases from V and 4 from J; bases not matched to a gene: 6. Here the CDR3 reads CASSARQGVYEQYF. The CDR3 DNA reads TGTGCCAGCAGTGCCCGACAGGGGGTGTACGAGCAGTACTTC.

V usage is TRBV6-5 and J usage is TRBJ1-2; no firm D call. The CDR3 consists of 14 residues. Trimming removed 5 bases at V and 7 bases at J, with 17 bases between. CDR1 and CDR2 (germline): MNHEY, SVGAGI. The CDR3 protein is CASSRLGPGGGYTF. The CDR3 DNA sequence: TGTGCCAGCAGTAGATTGGGCCCCGGCGGTGGCTACACCTTC.

The chain is built from TRBV28 and TRBJ1-1; D is uncertain. In germline, CDR1 is MDHEN, CDR2 SYDVKM. There are 13 residues in the CDR3. Trimming took 6 bases from V and 0 from J, leaving 8 bases between them. CDR3 protein: CASREAMNTEAFF. DNA for the CDR3: TGTGCCAGCAGGGAGGCGATGAACACTGAAGCTTTCTTT.

The V and J genes are TRBV7-6 and TRBJ2-1; TRBD2 matches at 9 bases. Germline loops: CDR1 SGHVS, CDR2 FNYEAQ. The V and J ends lost 4 bases and 3 bases, in that order; junction bases with no gene match: 4. The CDR3 runs to 15 residues. The CDR3 region has the DNA TGTGCCAGCAGCTCGGCAGCGGGGGGCTACAATGAGCAGTTCTTC. Translation: CASSSAAGGYNEQFF.

J is TRBJ2-3 and V is TRBV29-1; D is perhaps TRBD1 (6 bases). The germline V gene has CDR1 SQVTM and CDR2 ANQGSEA. Trimming removed 2 bases from V and 1 base from J, with 10 bases in between. This CDR3 region has 14 residues. The CDR3 DNA reads TGCAGCGTTGAACCCCGACAGGGCACAGATACGCAGTATTTT. This translates into CSVEPRQGTDTQYF.

The gene calls are TRBV5-6 and TRBJ2-7; TRBD1 is a possible D gene (5 bases). Germline V gene lookup returns CDR1 SGHDT and CDR2 YYEEEE. CDR3 length: 13 amino acids. V was trimmed by 4 bases and J by 1 base, leaving 9 bases between them. The CDR3 here is CASSPGHSYEQYF. The CDR3 DNA is TGTGCCAGCAGCCCCGGACATTCCTACGAGCAGTACTTC. Supplemented by reference TRBV5-6 and TRBJ2-7, the full variable domain reads DAGVTQSPTHLIKTRGQQVTLRCSPKSGHDTVSWYQQALGQGPQFIFQYYEEEERQRGNFPDRFSGHQFPNYSSELNVNALLLGDSALYLCASSPGHSYEQYFGPGTRLTVT.